A selection of T cell receptor beta chains follows, all from one sample in a study of TIL therapy for anti-PD-1-resistant metastatic lung cancer. TCRdb keeps only in-frame clones here, not all; method: immunoSEQ multiplex PCR. The table shows around 33,000 clones, with about 79% occurring only once. The material was blood, obtained at baseline. All receptors derive from a woman between 30 and 85 years old with non-small cell lung cancer. The CDR3 runs from the conserved cysteine through the conserved F or W. The order of the fields is J gene, V gene, D gene, clone size, CDR3 DNA, CDR3 protein. A D gene is named only where the DNA matches it firmly. Clone size is stated in some rows and not others, as once, few, many or a class when expanded.

TRBJ2-7	TRBV6-6	-	-	TGTGCCAGCAGCCTCACCGACAGGATTGGCGAGCAGTACTTC	CASSLTDRIGEQYF
TRBJ2-1	TRBV6-4	-	-	TGTGCCAGCAGACATACAAGTCTTGGCAATGAGCAGTTCTTC	CASRHTSLGNEQFF
TRBJ2-1	TRBV4-1	TRBD2	-	TGCGCCAGCAGCCAAGAAGTTCTCGAGCGGGAGGGAAATGAGCAGTTCTTC	CASSQEVLEREGNEQFF
TRBJ1-1	TRBV5-1	-	few	TGCGCCAGCAGGGTGGGTTCCATGAACACTGAAGCTTTCTTT	CASRVGSMNTEAFF
TRBJ1-2	TRBV11-2	TRBD1	few	TGTGCCAGCAGCCCTCGACAGGGGGCGCGTGGCTACACCTTC	CASSPRQGARGYTF
TRBJ2-1	TRBV15	-	-	TGTGCCACCAGCAGAGGGGGACTCTACAATGAGCAGTTCTTC	CATSRGGLYNEQFF
TRBJ1-1	TRBV30	-	-	TGTGCCTGGGGGGGGGCCACTGAAGCTTTCTTT	CAWGGATEAFF
TRBJ1-4	TRBV7-8	TRBD1	-	TGTGCCAGCAGCTCCAGGGGGCGCGATGAAAAACTGTTTTTT	CASSSRGRDEKLFF
TRBJ1-5	TRBV7-8	TRBD1	-	TGTGCCAGCAGCTTCGACAGGGGTTTGTTGGTTACGGATCAGCCCCAGCATTTT	CASSFDRGLLVTDQPQHF
TRBJ2-1	TRBV28	TRBD1	-	TGTGCCAGCAGTTCGGACAGGGGGCCAACCTACAATGAGCAGTTCTTC	CASSSDRGPTYNEQFF
TRBJ1-2	TRBV6-6	-	once	TGTGCCAGCAGTTACGGTGGCTTCTATGGCTACACCTTC	CASSYGGFYGYTF
TRBJ1-1	TRBV18	-	few	TGTGCCAGCTCACCACCACCCAGTTTGAACACTGAAGCTTTCTTT	CASSPPPSLNTEAFF
TRBJ1-1	TRBV6-4	-	few	TGTGCCAGCAGTGAATGGGGACAGAACACTGAAGCTTTCTTT	CASSEWGQNTEAFF
TRBJ2-1	TRBV7-2	TRBD2	-	TGTGCCAGCAGCTTAGCGCTCGCGGGAGCTGGAGAGCAGTTCTTC	CASSLALAGAGEQFF
TRBJ2-5	TRBV18	TRBD2	-	TGTGCCAGCTCTCCGCAGAGGACTAGCGGGAGCGGGGAGACCCAGTACTTC	CASSPQRTSGSGETQYF
TRBJ2-3	TRBV11-1	-	-	TGTGCCAGCAGCCCCGGGAGCACAGATACGCAGTATTTT	CASSPGSTDTQYF
TRBJ2-1	TRBV19	-	-	TGTGCCAGTAGTGTTCTAGCACTGCCCTACAATGAGCAGTTCTTC	CASSVLALPYNEQFF
TRBJ2-6	TRBV29-1	TRBD2	-	TGCAGCGCCGCGGGGGCTGGGGCCAACGTCCTGACTTTC	CSAAGAGANVLTF
TRBJ2-7	TRBV6-1	TRBD2	once	TGTGCCAGCCGTAGCGGGAGTGGCGAGCAGTACTTC	CASRSGSGEQYF
TRBJ2-1	TRBV7-8	TRBD2	few	TGTGCCAGCAGCTCGGTTGGACGCGGGAGGGCTAAATACAATGAGCAGTTCTTC	CASSSVGRGRAKYNEQFF
TRBJ1-6	TRBV15	-	-	TGTGCCACCTCGCAGGGAAGTTATAATTCACCCCTCCACTTT	CATSQGSYNSPLHF
TRBJ1-4	TRBV18	TRBD1	few	TGTGCCAGCTCACCAGGTGTGGACAGGAGAAATGAAAAACTGTTTTTT	CASSPGVDRRNEKLFF
TRBJ2-7	TRBV7-9	TRBD2	-	TGTGCCAGCAGCTTAGTTAGCGGGAGAGTTGGCGAGCAGTACTTC	CASSLVSGRVGEQYF
TRBJ2-1	TRBV11-2	-	-	TGTGCCAGCAGCTTTGATAATGAGCAGTTCTTC	CASSFDNEQFF
TRBJ1-2	TRBV6-1	-	-	TGTGCCAGCAGTGAAAGGGTCGGCTACACCTTC	CASSERVGYTF
TRBJ1-1	TRBV5-6	-	-	TGTGCCAGCAGCTCTAGAGGGGAAGGGACTGAAGCTTTCTTT	CASSSRGEGTEAFF
TRBJ1-3	TRBV9	TRBD1	-	TGTGCCAGCAGCCTCGGGACAGGGGGAAACACCATATATTTT	CASSLGTGGNTIYF
TRBJ2-5	TRBV6-6	-	-	TGTGCCAGCAGTTACTCGGGGAAGCTAGGGGGTGAGACCCAGTACTTC	CASSYSGKLGGETQYF
TRBJ1-1	TRBV29-1	-	few	TGCAGCGCTACGGGACACCTGAACACTGAAGCTTTCTTT	CSATGHLNTEAFF
TRBJ2-4	TRBV5-5	-	once	TGTGCCAGCAGCTTGGCCGTGGGGGAGTTTAACATTCAGTACTTC	CASSLAVGEFNIQYF
TRBJ2-6	TRBV19	TRBD1	once	TGTGCCAGTAGTTACACAGGGGGACGATCAGGTGGGGCCAACGTCCTGACTTTC	CASSYTGGRSGGANVLTF
TRBJ1-1	TRBV5-1	-	-	TGCGCCAGCAGCTTGGTTCTGTTAGAAAGCGACACTGAAGCTTTCTTT	CASSLVLLESDTEAFF
TRBJ2-5	TRBV30	-	-	TGTGCCTGGAGAAAGTTGGAGACCCAGTACTTC	CAWRKLETQYF